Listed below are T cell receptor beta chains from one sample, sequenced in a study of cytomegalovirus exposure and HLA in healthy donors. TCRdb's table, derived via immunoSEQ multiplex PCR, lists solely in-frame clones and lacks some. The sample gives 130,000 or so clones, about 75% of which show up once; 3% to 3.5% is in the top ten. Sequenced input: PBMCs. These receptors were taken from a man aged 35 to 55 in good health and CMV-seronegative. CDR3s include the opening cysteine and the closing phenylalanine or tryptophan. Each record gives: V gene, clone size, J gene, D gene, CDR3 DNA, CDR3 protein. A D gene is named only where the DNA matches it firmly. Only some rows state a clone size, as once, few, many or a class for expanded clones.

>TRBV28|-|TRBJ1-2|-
TGTGCCAGCAGTTTACCCAAAAACTATGGCTACACCTTC
CASSLPKNYGYTF
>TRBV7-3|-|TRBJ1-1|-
TGTGCCAGCAGCTTGGAGGGGAACACTGAAGCTTTCTTT
CASSLEGNTEAFF
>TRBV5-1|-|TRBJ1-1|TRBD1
TGCGCCAGCAGGACAGGGGACACTGAAGCTTTCTTT
CASRTGDTEAFF
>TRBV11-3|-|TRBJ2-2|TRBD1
TGTGCCAGCAGCTTCCGACAGGGGCGTGCCTCGAACACCGGGGAGCTGTTTTTT
CASSFRQGRASNTGELFF
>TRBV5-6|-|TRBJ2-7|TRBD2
TGTGTCAGCAGCGCCATAGCGGGGTCTACTACCTACGAGCAGTACTTC
CVSSAIAGSTTYEQYF
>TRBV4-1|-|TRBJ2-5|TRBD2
TGCGCCAGCAGCCAAGACGGCGGGGGGGCCCGAGAGACCCAGTACTTC
CASSQDGGGARETQYF
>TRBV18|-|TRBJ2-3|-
TGTGCCAGCTCAGACACCTTGGCCTCAGATACGCAGTATTTT
CASSDTLASDTQYF
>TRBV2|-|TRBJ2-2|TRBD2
TGTGCCAGCATTCCTGGCGGGGGGGCAACCGGGGAGCTGTTTTTT
CASIPGGGATGELFF
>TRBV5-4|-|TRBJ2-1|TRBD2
TGTGCCAGCAGCCCTATGGGGCGGGGGGAAACAAAAGGGGATTACAATGAGCAGTTCTTC
CASSPMGRGETKGDYNEQFF
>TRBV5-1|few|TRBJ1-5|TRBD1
TGCGCCAGCAGCTTGGCGGGACAGGGTAATCAGCCCCAGCATTTT
CASSLAGQGNQPQHF
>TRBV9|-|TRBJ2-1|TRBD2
TGTGCCAGCAGCCCAGAGGCGGTGGGGGGGGACAATGAGCAGTTCTTC
CASSPEAVGGDNEQFF
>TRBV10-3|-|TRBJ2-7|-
TGTGCCCCCATCGGAGAGACCGGGTCCTGCGAGCAGTACTTC
CAPIGETGSCEQYF